The following is a T cell receptor (beta chain) sequence with its context. Its cognate antigen is unknown. Reverse transcription of about 0.45 to 1 ug RNA used random hexamers. TCRdb reanalysed the immunoSEQ multiplex PCR reads using MiXCR and keeps one entry per CDR3 protein. The table includes fewer than 90,000 distinct CDR3 sequences, roughly 94% detected once. The data were taken from a study of CD8 T cells in Susac syndrome. Overall study findings and caveats: The number of Susac-specific public clones found was roughly 16 in total CD8+ repertoires and five in CD8+ TEMRA repertoires.

This CDR3 contains 16 residues. Germline CDR1 SGHTA, CDR2 FQGNSA. The J segment lost 4 bases and the V segment lost 4 bases, leaving 8 bases of the junction unmatched. The V and J genes are TRBV7-2 and TRBJ2-1; 9 nucleotides line up with TRBD1. The TCR comes from a human donor with Susac syndrome. The sample comprised CD8+ T cells from PBMCs. In nucleotides, the CDR3 is TGTGCCAGCAGCTATTCCCCCGGGACAGGGTACAATGAGCAGTTCTTC. Its translation: CASSYSPGTGYNEQFF.